This passage covers 12 T cell receptor beta chains from one sample sequenced in a study of beta chain features in type 1 diabetes (dated by TCRdb to 2017 to 2018). To prepare the library, the immunoSEQ multiplex PCR assay was applied. All of the isolated RNA was reverse transcribed with the High Capacity cDNA Reverse Transcription Kit, so expressed TCRB transcripts were sequenced. The clones in this table, taken by TCRdb from immuneACCESS, are in-frame only. Not every clone is retained; where verified, under half of the shortfall comes from an unresolved V gene, and the cause of the rest is unknown. The table for this sample lists under 800,000 clones; roughly a sixth of them were counted only once. The ten most abundant clones make up about 0.087% of the sample. The source material was naive CD4+ T cells from blood. Per the publication, the cell subset or site label means: true naive CD4+ T cells. These TCRs come from a young man in good health.

This clone was seen more than once but under ten times. The V call is TRBV2, the J call TRBJ2-5; unclear D gene. This CDR3 is built from 14 residues. The germline CDR1 and CDR2 sequences are SNHLY and FYNNEI. Trimming took off 5 bases at V and 5 bases at J, with 15 bases between the two ends. The CDR3 sequence is CASSSPPGFETQYF. The CDR3 nucleotides are TGTGCCAGCAGTTCCCCTCCCGGTTTTGAGACCCAGTACTTC. The whole variable domain, remainder taken from reference TRBV2 and TRBJ2-5, is EPEVTQTPSHQVTQMGQEVILRCVPISNHLYFYWYRQILGQKVEFLVSFYNNEISEKSEIFDDQFSVERPDGSNFTLKIRSTKLEDSAMYFCASSSPPGFETQYFGPGTRLLVL.

This chain links TRBV7-3 with TRBJ1-1, with a weak D call TRBD1 (5 bases). V was pared by 5 bases and J by 4 bases, with 17 bases between. Germline lookup yields CDR1 SGHTA and CDR2 FQGTGA. The CDR3 consists of 15 residues. The CDR3, as DNA: TGTGCCAGCAGCCTGGGCGCGGGCGGGGGCACTGAAGCTTTCTTT. This sequence encodes CASSLGAGGGTEAFF.

The chain joins TRBV11-2 to TRBJ2-2; D is possibly TRBD1 (6 bases). CDR1 is SGHAT, CDR2 FQNNGV, per germline. Trimming took off 4 bases at V and 6 bases at J, with 12 bases between the two ends. This CDR3 comprises 14 residues. The CDR3 sequence is CASSSASGAGELFF. CDR3 nucleotides: TGTGCCAGCAGCTCCGCTTCAGGGGCCGGGGAGCTGTTTTTT.

This clone was found a few times. This chain connects TRBV7-9 to TRBJ1-1; maybe TRBD1 (6 bases). The CDR3 consists of 18 residues. The V end was cut by 5 bases, the J end by 4 bases, with 26 bases between. Germline V gives CDR1 SEHNR, CDR2 FQNEAQ (reference sequence). The CDR3 region has the DNA TGTGCCAGCAGCCAAACCAGGGGCGATATAAGACAGGCCACTGAAGCTTTCTTT. Encoded protein: CASSQTRGDIRQATEAFF.

The chain recombines TRBV4-2 with TRBJ2-5; D unresolved. The CDR3 has 16 amino acids. The ends were cut back, 1 base at V and 1 base at J, with 13 bases in the middle. From germline, CDR1 is LGHNA and CDR2 YNFKEQ. CDR3 loop: CASSQALGPPQETQYF. As DNA, the CDR3 is TGTGCCAGCAGCCAAGCCCTAGGCCCACCCCAAGAGACCCAGTACTTC.

This clone occurred a few times. The rearrangement uses TRBV15 and TRBJ1-1, with TRBD1 matching over 10 bases. From germline, CDR1 is LNHNV and CDR2 YYDKDF (reference sequence). CDR3 length equals 15 residues. The V gene end was trimmed by 3 bases and the J gene end by 6 bases; junction bases not matched to a gene: 7. CDR3 protein: CATSRDRGGWSEAFF. DNA for the CDR3: TGTGCCACCAGCAGGGACAGGGGGGGATGGTCTGAAGCTTTCTTT.

This clone was counted only a few times. The chain couples TRBV29-1 to TRBJ2-3, with TRBD2 as a possible D gene (5 bases). V was trimmed by 5 bases and J by 2 bases, leaving 11 bases between them. Germline V CDR1 and CDR2: SQVTM, ANQGSEA. The CDR3 loop spans 13 amino acids. The CDR3 region has the DNA TGCAGCGTTCAAGTCGGGGTCACAGATACGCAGTATTTT. This translates into CSVQVGVTDTQYF.

This clone was seen more than once but under ten times. The V gene is TRBV7-2, the J gene TRBJ2-1, with a weak D call TRBD1 (5 bases). V shed 5 bases and J shed 9 bases, with 17 bases lying between them. The germline V gene has CDR1 SGHTA and CDR2 FQGNSA. The CDR3 contains 14 residues. CDR3 amino acids: CASSGVPQGGEQFF. In DNA, the CDR3 is TGTGCCAGCAGCGGGGTCCCTCAGGGTGGTGAGCAGTTCTTC.

This clone was counted many times. The chain uses TRBV7-9 and TRBJ1-2; D is perhaps TRBD1 (5 bases). The germline CDR1 and CDR2 sequences are SEHNR and FQNEAQ (reference sequence). Between the trimmed V and J ends, which lost 5 bases and 0 bases, there was a span of 10 bases. CDR3 length equals 14 residues. The chain's CDR3 is CASSLQESNYGYTF. The DNA for the CDR3 is TGTGCCAGCAGCCTACAGGAGTCTAACTATGGCTACACCTTC.

This sequence joins TRBV4-1 and TRBJ2-3; TRBD1 is a possible D gene (5 bases). The V end was cut by 1 base, the J end by 3 bases, with 14 bases between. Per germline, CDR1 MGHRA and CDR2 YSYEKL. The CDR3 totals 16 residues. In nucleotides, the CDR3 is TGCGCCAGCAGCCAAGCCGGCAGGGAAATTACAGATACGCAGTATTTT. The encoded protein is CASSQAGREITDTQYF.

This clone has more than one count but fewer than ten. J is TRBJ1-4 and V is TRBV7-9, with 7 bases that match TRBD1. Germline V gives CDR1 SEHNR, CDR2 FQNEAQ (reference sequence). The CDR3 totals 15 residues. V lost 0 bases and J lost 9; bases outside the gene matches: 7. The DNA of the CDR3 is TGTGCCAGCAGCTTAGCGGCCAGGGGGAATCAAAAACTGTTTTTT. Protein: CASSLAARGNQKLFF.

Details on this clone: The sample has other DNA sequences that encode this CDR3 too. The V and J genes are TRBV19 and TRBJ2-3; no clear D. The ends were cut back, 5 bases at V and 4 bases at J, with 4 bases in the middle. Germline loops: CDR1 LNHDA, CDR2 SQIVND (reference sequence). This CDR3 contains 11 residues. The CDR3 reads CASSSADTQYF. The CDR3 DNA reads TGTGCCAGTAGTTCGGCAGATACGCAGTATTTT.